The T cell receptor beta chain under discussion was sequenced for a study of T-cell reconstitution after alpha-beta-depleted transplantation in children. Unique molecular identifiers were used in preparing the TCRbeta library. TCRdb processed the PCR reads anew with MiXCR; each CDR3 protein has one entry. The sample shows 700,000 to 950,000 distinct CDR3 sequences, about 16% of them seen only once. There are 17 residues in the CDR3. V lost 5 bases to trimming and J lost 0 bases, with 20 bases between them. Germline values: CDR1 DFQATT, CDR2 SNEGSKA (reference sequence). Here the sequenced sample was PBMCs, mostly from graft donor cells, taken 360 days after TCRalphabeta/CD19-depleted stem cell transplant. The receptor's source is a male patient younger than 18 who had a stem cell transplant for acute lymphoblastic leukemia, so the T cells may come from the graft donor. V usage is TRBV20-1 and J usage is TRBJ2-4; a weak D match, TRBD1 (5 bases). CDR3 amino acids: CSASLPLGELAKNIQYF. The CDR3 DNA sequence: TGCAGTGCTTCCCTTCCCCTAGGGGAACTAGCCAAAAACATTCAGTACTTC.